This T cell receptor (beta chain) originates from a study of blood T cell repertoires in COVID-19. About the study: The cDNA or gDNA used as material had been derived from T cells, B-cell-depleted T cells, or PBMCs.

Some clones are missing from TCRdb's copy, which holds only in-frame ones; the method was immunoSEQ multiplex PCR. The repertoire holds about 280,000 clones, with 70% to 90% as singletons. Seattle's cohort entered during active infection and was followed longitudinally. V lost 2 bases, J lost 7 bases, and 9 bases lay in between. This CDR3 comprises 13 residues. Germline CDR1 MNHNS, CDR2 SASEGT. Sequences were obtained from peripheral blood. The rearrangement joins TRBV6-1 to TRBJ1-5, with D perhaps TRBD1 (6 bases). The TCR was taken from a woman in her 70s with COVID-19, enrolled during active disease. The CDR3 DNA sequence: TGTGCCAGCAGTGAAAACAGGGAGCAGCCCCAGCATTTT. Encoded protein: CASSENREQPQHF.